This TCR beta chain is from a study of T cell changes during pregnancy in multiple sclerosis. The CDR3 extends over 15 amino acids. Deletions cut 5 bases from V and 7 bases from J, with 17 bases between. Per the germline V gene, CDR1 is SGHVS and CDR2 is FNYEAQ. Sequencing used immunoSEQ multiplex PCR; TCRdb keeps in-frame clones, though not all of them. The table lists over 65,000 clones, 91% of them singletons. This sample comprised peripheral blood, obtained in the second trimester of pregnancy. This receptor was identified in a female donor with multiple sclerosis, enrolled in a pregnancy study. The rearrangement uses TRBV7-6 and TRBJ2-2; possibly TRBD2 for D (6 bases). The CDR3 reads CASSQRLGGDGELFF. The DNA for the CDR3 is TGTGCCAGCAGCCAACGTTTGGGAGGTGACGGGGAGCTGTTTTTT.